The T cell receptor beta chain under discussion was sequenced for a study of vaccination and CD4 T cells after COVID-19. As for the study in general: Overlapping spike pools from SARS-CoV-2 and HCoV-NL63, HCoV-OC43 and HCoV-229E served as culture stimuli.

Treatment noted: approximately nine-day PBMC culture with coronavirus spike peptide pools or control peptides (ViraFEST assay). PCR tests turned positive between March and December 2020, before US Alpha, Beta and Delta variants. Cultures of PBMCs, roughly 2 million per well, were set up with 9 to 10 IU/ml IL-2 and 10 ug/ml peptide pools. General study findings and limits: The median SARS-CoV-2-reactive clonotype number increased from around 20 to 38, without statistical significance.

This clonotype was recorded once. Antigen: not known. Once obtained from cultured CD4+ T cells, the DNA was sequenced using the Oncomine TCR Beta short-read assay. In TCRdb, the PCR reads were re-called with MiXCR into one record per CDR3 protein. The data contain some 19,000 distinct CDR3 sequences, about half of them seen just once; the ten biggest clones take up 3% to 4%. This CDR3 is built from 14 residues. Between the trimmed V and J ends, which lost 7 bases and 4 bases, there was a span of 20 bases. Germline CDR1 is SQVTM and CDR2 is ANQGSEA. The clonotype originates from a human donor who had recovered from COVID-19. The genes are TRBV29-1 and TRBJ2-7, with D perhaps being TRBD1 or TRBD2 (5 bases each). The sequenced sample was CD4+ T cells from blood, cultured in vitro. As DNA, the CDR3 is TGCAGCGCCTCAGGGACGGCGAACATATACGAGCAGTACTTC. It translates to CSASGTANIYEQYF.